The following is a TCR beta chain sequence with its context. This clonotype was counted only a few times. What antigen it recognizes has not been identified. Per-base quality was not reported, and no clone a single base away is much larger than it. Libraries were constructed by PCR. Instrument used: Illumina HiSeq 2500. Molecular barcoding was employed in the preparation of TCR libraries, with unique molecular identifiers being used to normalize TCRbeta repertoire quantification. TCRdb trimmed public reads at Q25 via fastp, called clones via MiXCR and kept in-frame beta chains. Each entry merges the rows of one CDR3 protein and shows their most common DNA and genes. In this sample the table shows a few hundred thousand distinct CDR3 sequences, more than 10% of which occur a single time. The ten largest make up about 4.5% of the sample. Trimming at the junction amounts to 8 bases on V and 3 bases on J, and the germline ends lie 11 bases apart. From its cysteine to its phenylalanine, the CDR3 spans 12 amino acids. The kept DNA is CDR3 alone, 36 bases in frame from the first base. CDR1 and CDR2 (KGHSH, LQKENI) derive from the germline V gene.

The data were obtained in a study of T-cell reconstitution after alpha-beta-depleted transplantation in children (dated by TCRdb to about 2016). About the study as a whole: Using TCR repertoire profiling, the study quantitatively followed how T-cell immune reconstitution unfolded in children after TCRalphabeta/CD19-depleted allogeneic hematopoietic cell transplantation.

The TCR originated in a human donor who donated a stem cell graft to a child with Fanconi anemia. The rearrangement combines TRBV18 with TRBJ2-7; possibly the D gene is TRBD2, per 5 matching bases. The starting material was PBMCs, obtained from the stem cell graft. The CDR3 amino acid sequence is: CASAGESYEQYF. DNA sequence: TGTGCCAGCGCCGGGGAGAGCTACGAGCAGTACTTC.